This TCR beta chain was retrieved from a study of PD-L1 blockade in urothelial cancer. Across the study: Patients' histories included 0 to 3 prior chemotherapy regimens. Blood analysis occurred 3 weeks (second dose) and 6 weeks after treatment start.

V was clipped by 1 base and J by 2 bases, with 9 bases between them. The CDR3 sequence is 14 residues long. Germline CDR1 MNHEY, CDR2 SMNVEV (reference sequence). The time point here: pretreatment peripheral blood. Only a few counts were recorded for this clone. Here immunoSEQ multiplex PCR was the method, and the copy in TCRdb shows in-frame clones only, minus some. The sample includes tens of thousands of clones, about 90% seen only once; the top ten take just under 15%. The sample in question was PBMCs, obtained around atezolizumab (anti-PD-L1) treatment. The receptor comes from a man in his 60s with urothelial cancer. V gene TRBV27 combines with J gene TRBJ2-7; D is possibly TRBD1 (5 bases). The CDR3 DNA reads as TGTGCCAGCAGTTTATACCCAGGGACCTACGAGCAGTACTTC. The encoded protein is CASSLYPGTYEQYF.